One sample yielded the 3 T cell receptor beta chains listed below, sequenced in a study of blood T cell repertoires in COVID-19. Profiled with immunoSEQ multiplex PCR; TCRdb holds only in-frame clones, not every one. The sample has some 220,000 clones; 80% to 90% are singletons. Sequencing input: peripheral blood. These receptors were obtained from a man aged 45-65 years who had recovered from COVID-19.

The chain joins TRBV27 to TRBJ2-1; possible D gene TRBD2, 6 bases. CDR3 length: 12 amino acids. Germline V CDR1 and CDR2: MNHEY, SMNVEV (reference sequence). V gave up 8 bases and J gave up 7 bases, with 12 bases separating them. The CDR3 DNA is TGTGCCAGCGCCCTGGGGGGTAATGAGCAGTTCTTC. It codes for CASALGGNEQFF.

V and J are TRBV7-6 and TRBJ2-5; possible D gene TRBD2, 6 bases. The germline V and J ends were trimmed by 1 base and 3 bases, with 9 bases remaining between them. Germline CDR1 is SGHVS and CDR2 is FNYEAQ. The CDR3 is made up of 14 amino acids. The DNA of the CDR3 is TGTGCCAGCAGCTTAGTAGGAGGGAAAGAGACCCAGTACTTC. It is translated as CASSLVGGKETQYF. The full variable domain, in which reference TRBV7-6 and TRBJ2-5 provide the parts outside the CDR3, is GAGVSQSPRYKVTKRGQDVALRCDPISGHVSLYWYRQALGQGPEFLTYFNYEAQQDKSGLPNDRFSAERPEGSISTLTIQRTEQRDSAMYRCASSLVGGKETQYFGPGTRLLVL.

The chain combines TRBV7-6 with TRBJ2-5, with 8 bases matching TRBD1. The CDR3 extends over 14 amino acids. With 8 bases clipped from V and 2 bases from J, the junction kept 7 bases outside the gene matches. Germline V gene sequence: CDR1 SGHVS, CDR2 FNYEAQ. The CDR3 coding sequence is TGTGCCAGCGGCCGAGGACAGGGTCAAGAGACCCAGTACTTC. This translates into CASGRGQGQETQYF.